This record looks at one T cell receptor (beta chain) sequence and its context. The sample originates from a study of control samples from healthy donors and cancer patients. TCRdb keeps only in-frame clones here, not all; method: immunoSEQ multiplex PCR. Of about 410,000 clones in the sample, approximately 90% are singletons; the top ten hold 5% to 7%. Germline V lookup: CDR1 SGHTA, CDR2 FQGNSA. With V trimmed by 3 bases and J by 0 bases, 8 bases remained unmatched. This CDR3 spans 17 amino acids. The receptor was derived from a middle-aged man with head and neck cancer. The chain recombines TRBV7-2 with TRBJ1-3; 7 bases are a match to TRBD1. Sequenced sample: PBMCs. The CDR3 here is CASSFSLGQYSGNTIYF. The DNA for the CDR3 is TGTGCCAGCAGCTTTAGCCTGGGACAGTACTCTGGAAACACCATATATTTT. Using reference TRBV7-2 and TRBJ1-3 for the parts outside the CDR3, the full variable domain is GAGVSQSPSNKVTEKGKDVELRCDPISGHTALYWYRQSLGQGLEFLIYFQGNSAPDKSGLPSDRFSAERTGGSVSTLTIQRTQQEDSAVYLCASSFSLGQYSGNTIYFGEGSWLTVV.